The T cell receptor (beta chain) under discussion was sequenced for a study of blood T cell repertoires in COVID-19. Study context: Sites in the United States, Italy and Spain provided acute and convalescent COVID-19 samples.

The CDR3 loop spans 17 amino acids. J was trimmed by 4 bases and V by 5 bases; bases with no gene match: 13. CDR1 SGHNT and CDR2 YENEEA come from the germline V gene. The repertoire was sequenced with immunoSEQ multiplex PCR; TCRdb's copy has only in-frame clones and lacks some. The sample has over 100,000 clones, roughly 83% seen once. The sequencing sample was made of peripheral blood. The TCR originated in a woman older than 75 with acute or convalescent COVID-19. The rearrangement links TRBV11-3 to TRBJ2-4, with TRBD1 matching over 8 bases. The CDR3 coding sequence is TGTGCCAGCAGCCCAGGACAGGGTAGTGACGGGAAAAACATTCAGTACTTC. Its translation: CASSPGQGSDGKNIQYF.